The 25 T cell receptor beta chains below were found in one sample sequenced in a study of T-cell memory formation after mild COVID-19. TCRdb re-derived calls from the 5' RACE reads in MiXCR, one entry per CDR3 protein. The sample has around 390,000 distinct CDR3 sequences, about a sixth seen once. Sequenced input: PBMCs or a T cell subset sorted from them (not recorded which). These receptors all come from a man in his late teens or twenties who had mild COVID-19 (a few samples of this study predate the infection). Cell type and time point are not known.

This clonotype was seen ten or more times. The chain joins TRBV29-1 to TRBJ2-3, with a weak D call TRBD2 (7 bases). The CDR3 spans 13 residues. V lost 2 bases to trimming and J lost 3 bases, with 9 bases between them. Germline CDR1 reads SQVTM; CDR2 reads ANQGSEA. DNA for the CDR3: TGCAGCGTTGAAAGGGGGGGGACAGATACGCAGTATTTT. Translating gives CSVERGGTDTQYF.

V gene TRBV10-3 combines with J gene TRBJ2-1, with 10 nucleotides matching TRBD2. V lost 0 bases to trimming and J lost 5 bases; unmatched junction nucleotides: 1. Germline V gene lookup returns CDR1 ENHRY and CDR2 SYGVKD. CDR3 length equals 15 residues. The CDR3: CAISESLAGDNEQFF. The CDR3 coding sequence is TGTGCCATCAGTGAGTCCCTAGCGGGGGACAATGAGCAGTTCTTC.

The chain couples TRBV6-5 to TRBJ1-3; D call uncertain. V lost 3 bases and J lost 0, with 12 bases in between. The CDR3 consists of 16 residues. Germline V gene data show CDR1 as MNHEY and CDR2 as SVGAGI. CDR3 sequence reads: CASSYRAVYSGNTIYF. CDR3 nucleotides: TGTGCCAGCAGTTATCGAGCGGTATACTCTGGAAACACCATATATTTT.

The chain links TRBV10-3 to TRBJ2-3; D is unclear. The V and J ends lost 3 bases and 4 bases respectively, with 11 bases between them. This CDR3 is built from 14 residues. Germline CDR1 and CDR2: ENHRY and SYGVKD. In DNA form, the CDR3 reads TGTGCCATCAGTGAAGGCGGTGGGGCAGATACGCAGTATTTT. Protein: CAISEGGGADTQYF.

There are many counts of this clonotype. The V gene is TRBV6-5, the J gene TRBJ2-1; 10 bases match TRBD2. The germline V gene encodes CDR1 MNHEY and CDR2 SVGAGI. Losses at the gene ends were 5 bases for V and 6 bases for J; bases not matched to a gene: 1. The CDR3 is 13 residues long. CDR3 in amino acids: CASSRLAGNEQFF. CDR3 sequence (DNA): TGTGCCAGCAGTAGACTAGCGGGCAATGAGCAGTTCTTC.

The chain recombines TRBV5-1 with TRBJ1-1, with a possible D match to TRBD1 (5 bases). Germline-derived CDR1 and CDR2 are SGHRS and YFSETQ. The CDR3 runs 15 residues. V shed 1 base and J shed 2 bases, with 12 bases lying between them. Here the CDR3 reads CASSLQGHINTEAFF. CDR3 DNA sequence: TGCGCCAGCAGCTTGCAGGGTCACATCAACACTGAAGCTTTCTTT.

The chain joins TRBV20-1 to TRBJ2-1; D is undetermined. CDR3 length: 12 amino acids. Germline CDR1 DFQATT, CDR2 SNEGSKA (reference sequence). Trimming stripped 7 bases from V and 1 base from J, with 8 bases between. The CDR3 nucleotides read TGCAGTGGGCTCGGGTCCTACAATGAGCAGTTCTTC. Its translation is CSGLGSYNEQFF.

This clonotype was detected only a few times. The chain is built from TRBV6-6 and TRBJ2-3; TRBD2 is a possible D gene (5 bases). Germline V lookup: CDR1 MNHNY, CDR2 SVGAGI (reference sequence). With 7 bases removed from V and 6 bases from J, the gap between germline ends came to 17 bases. The CDR3 contains 14 residues. For the CDR3, the DNA is TGTGCCAGCACTCAAGGACTCCCGCAGGATACGCAGTATTTT. Amino acids: CASTQGLPQDTQYF.

This sequence joins TRBV7-2 and TRBJ1-2; tentatively, D is TRBD1 (5 bases). The germline V and J ends were trimmed by 0 bases and 0 bases, with 8 bases remaining between them. This CDR3 is 15 amino acids long. Germline lookup yields CDR1 SGHTA and CDR2 FQGNSA. The CDR3 sequence: CASSLAGGPNYGYTF. The DNA for the CDR3 is TGTGCCAGCAGCTTAGCGGGGGGACCTAACTATGGCTACACCTTC.

The V gene is TRBV6-6, the J gene TRBJ1-4; weak D call: TRBD1 (5 bases). CDR3 size: 13 residues. V dropped 2 bases and J dropped 8 bases, with 9 bases sitting between them. Germline V gene data show CDR1 as MNHNY and CDR2 as SVGAGI (reference sequence). CDR3 loop: CASSYDGGEKLFF. The CDR3, as DNA: TGTGCCAGCAGTTACGACGGGGGGGAAAAACTGTTTTTT.

This clonotype was detected a few times. Here the CDR3 reads CASSSVWDTDTQYF. DNA of the CDR3: TGTGCCAGCAGCTCCGTTTGGGACACAGATACGCAGTATTTT. This chain connects TRBV7-2 to TRBJ2-3; D remains ambiguous. This CDR3 contains 14 residues. Between the trimmed V and J ends, which lost 4 bases and 2 bases, there was a span of 10 bases. CDR1 is SGHTA and CDR2 is FQGNSA in the germline V gene.

V usage is TRBV20-1 and J usage is TRBJ1-5, with D possibly TRBD1 on 6 matching bases. The CDR3 consists of 14 residues. Germline CDR1 reads DFQATT; CDR2 reads SNEGSKA (reference sequence). V shed 0 bases and J shed 4 bases, with 10 bases lying between them. The CDR3 coding sequence is TGCAGTGCTAGAGATACAACAGGGAATCAGCCCCAGCATTTT. This encodes CSARDTTGNQPQHF.

This clonotype was counted only a few times. The chain is built from TRBV20-1 and TRBJ1-6; D gene ambiguous. V was cut by 3 bases and J by 6 bases, with 15 bases left in between. This CDR3 spans 15 amino acids. The germline V gene has CDR1 DFQATT and CDR2 SNEGSKA (reference sequence). DNA for the CDR3: TGCAGTGCTAGTCAAGGGATTATCGGTAATTCACCCCTCCACTTT. Its protein is CSASQGIIGNSPLHF.

The gene calls are TRBV6-2 or TRBV6-3 and TRBJ1-5, with D uncertain. Per germline, CDR1 MNHEY and CDR2 SVGEGT. V lost 7 bases to trimming and J lost 6 bases, with 10 bases between them. This CDR3 has 12 residues. This chain's CDR3 is CASTGGGQPQHF. In DNA form, the CDR3 reads TGTGCCAGCACCGGCGGCGGTCAGCCCCAGCATTTT.

This clonotype was found a few times. V usage is TRBV5-1 and J usage is TRBJ2-1; D is ambiguous. The CDR3 runs 17 residues. Trimming took 0 bases from V and 4 from J, leaving 17 bases between them. Germline loops: CDR1 SGHRS, CDR2 YFSETQ. The CDR3 protein is CASSLGILAVDYNEQFF. The CDR3 DNA reads TGCGCCAGCAGCTTGGGAATTCTGGCGGTAGATTACAATGAGCAGTTCTTC. The full variable domain, rest sourced from reference TRBV5-1 and TRBJ2-1, is KAGVTQTPRYLIKTRGQQVTLSCSPISGHRSVSWYQQTPGQGLQFLFEYFSETQRNKGNFPGRFSGRQFSNSRSEMNVSTLELGDSALYLCASSLGILAVDYNEQFFGPGTRLTVL.

In this sample, this clonotype turned up a few times. V usage is TRBV9 and J usage is TRBJ2-5; 7 bases align to TRBD2. Germline CDR1 is SGDLS and CDR2 is YYNGEE. With V trimmed by 4 bases and J by 1 base, 7 bases remained unmatched. The length of the CDR3 is 15 residues. In DNA, the CDR3 is TGTGCCAGCAGCCTAGACGGGGGGAGCCAAGAGACCCAGTACTTC. Its translation: CASSLDGGSQETQYF.

The V gene is TRBV6-5, the J gene TRBJ2-2; the D gene is possibly TRBD1 (5 bases). V was pared by 0 bases and J by 4 bases, with 9 bases between. Germline values: CDR1 MNHEY, CDR2 SVGAGI. The length of the CDR3 is 15 residues. The CDR3 is CASSYSITGTGELFF. Written as DNA, the CDR3 is TGTGCCAGCAGTTACTCGATTACAGGCACCGGGGAGCTGTTTTTT.

This clonotype was counted only a few times. V gene TRBV2 combines with J gene TRBJ1-1, with TRBD1 identical over 7 bases. Germline loops: CDR1 SNHLY, CDR2 FYNNEI. The CDR3 is 13 amino acids. The junction had 6 bases not matched to a gene; V was cut back by 10 bases and J by 1 base. The CDR3 nucleotides are TGTGCCACCGACAGGGATGGGAACACTGAAGCTTTCTTT. This gives the protein CATDRDGNTEAFF.

The rearrangement joins TRBV11-2 to TRBJ2-3; D assignment may be TRBD1 or TRBD2 (6 bases each). Trimming took off 1 base at V and 0 bases at J, with 11 bases between the two ends. This CDR3 has 16 residues. CDR1 is SGHAT, CDR2 FQNNGV, per germline. The CDR3: CASSLVRGVSTDTQYF. As DNA, the CDR3 is TGTGCCAGCAGCTTAGTGAGGGGGGTGAGCACAGATACGCAGTATTTT.

This clonotype was observed a few times. The chain links TRBV6-6 to TRBJ1-2; maybe TRBD1 (6 bases). The CDR3 consists of 14 residues. Trimming cost V 0 bases and J 8 bases, with 13 bases left between them. Germline loops: CDR1 MNHNY, CDR2 SVGAGI (reference sequence). The CDR3 is CASSYSGGPNGYTF. The CDR3 nucleotides read TGTGCCAGCAGTTACTCTGGGGGGCCTAACGGCTACACCTTC.

This clonotype came up a few times. The V and J genes are TRBV27 and TRBJ1-5; 10 bases align to TRBD1. The length of the CDR3 is 15 residues. Germline V gene sequence: CDR1 MNHEY, CDR2 SMNVEV (reference sequence). V lost 6 bases and J lost 4; bases outside the gene matches: 6. The CDR3 bases are TGTGCCAGCAGGACAGGGGGCAAACTGAATCAGCCCCAGCATTTT. Translation: CASRTGGKLNQPQHF.

This clonotype was observed a few times. The chain has TRBV9 and TRBJ2-3; 9 bases fit TRBD2. CDR1 SGDLS and CDR2 YYNGEE come from the germline V gene. Trimming took 4 bases from V and 5 from J; bases not matched to a gene: 8. There are 15 residues in the CDR3. CDR3 protein: CASSWRGLAGDTQYF. Here the CDR3 DNA reads TGTGCCAGCAGCTGGAGGGGACTAGCTGGAGATACGCAGTATTTT. The whole variable domain, filled in from reference TRBV9 and TRBJ2-3, reads DSGVTQTPKHLITATGQRVTLRCSPRSGDLSVYWYQQSLDQGLQFLIQYYNGEERAKGNILERFSAQQFPDLHSELNLSSLELGDSALYFCASSWRGLAGDTQYFGPGTRLTVL.

This clonotype came up a few times. The chain links TRBV20-1 to TRBJ2-5, with D maybe TRBD2 (5 bases). Trimming left V 1 base short and J 2 bases short, with 11 bases between. The CDR3 contains 14 residues. Germline values: CDR1 DFQATT, CDR2 SNEGSKA (reference sequence). CDR3 amino acids: CSARARGRQETQYF. The DNA for the CDR3 is TGCAGTGCTAGAGCAAGAGGGCGGCAAGAGACCCAGTACTTC.

This clonotype was observed a few times. This sequence joins TRBV9 and TRBJ2-5, with a possible D match to TRBD2 (6 bases). Germline CDR1 is SGDLS and CDR2 is YYNGEE. V was trimmed by 2 bases and J by 7 bases, leaving 12 bases between them. The length of the CDR3 is 13 residues. The CDR3 DNA sequence: TGTGCCAGCAGCGTTGGCGGGGTTGCGACCCAGTACTTC. This sequence encodes CASSVGGVATQYF.

Of note for this clonotype: Mismatch with germline at one junction end may stem from a read error. This chain uses TRBV19 with TRBJ2-2, with D possibly TRBD1 on 5 matching bases. This CDR3 has 14 amino acids. Per germline, CDR1 LNHDA and CDR2 SQIVND (reference sequence). For the CDR3, the DNA is TGTGCCAGTAGTATAGGGGCGGACACGGGGGAGCTGTTTTTT. It yields the protein CASSIGADTGELFF.